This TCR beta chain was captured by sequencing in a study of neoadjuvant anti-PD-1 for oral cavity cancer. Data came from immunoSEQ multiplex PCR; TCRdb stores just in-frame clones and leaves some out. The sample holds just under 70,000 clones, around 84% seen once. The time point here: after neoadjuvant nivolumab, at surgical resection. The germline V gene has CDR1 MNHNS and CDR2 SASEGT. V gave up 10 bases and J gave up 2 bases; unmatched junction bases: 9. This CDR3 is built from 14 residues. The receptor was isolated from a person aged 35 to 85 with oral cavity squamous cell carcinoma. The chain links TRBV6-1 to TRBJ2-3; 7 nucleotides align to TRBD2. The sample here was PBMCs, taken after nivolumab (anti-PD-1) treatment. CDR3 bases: TGTGCCACCCAGGGAGGGAAATACACAGATACGCAGTATTTT. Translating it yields CATQGGKYTDTQYF.